One sample yielded the 28 T cell receptor beta chains listed below, sequenced in a study of T cells after yellow fever vaccination. A single record per CDR3 protein comes from TCRdb applying MiXCR to the 5' RACE reads. This repertoire shows under 700,000 distinct CDR3 sequences, about 17% found once; its top ten account for roughly 17%. The sequences come from PBMCs, collected about 5 days after the first yellow fever vaccination. These TCRs come from a man in his late teens or twenties who received the YFV17D yellow fever vaccine.

This clonotype was picked up a small number of times. The chain joins TRBV18 to TRBJ1-1; tentatively, D is TRBD1 (6 bases). Trimming stripped 0 bases from V and 4 bases from J, with 12 bases between. This CDR3 region has 15 residues. CDR1 is KGHSH, CDR2 LQKENI, per germline. The CDR3 DNA sequence: TGTGCCAGCTCACCACCGGGGGCCCGCGGCACTGAAGCTTTCTTT. Its translation: CASSPPGARGTEAFF.

This clonotype was counted between two and nine times. The V and J genes are TRBV6-1 and TRBJ1-4; D ambiguous. The CDR3 has 15 amino acids. The germline V gene encodes CDR1 MNHNS and CDR2 SASEGT. V lost 8 bases and J lost 4, with 17 bases in between. CDR3 nucleotide sequence: TGTGCCAGCGGGCCCGGGCTTCGCCTTAATGAAAAACTGTTTTTT. It encodes CASGPGLRLNEKLFF.

This CDR3 is CSARQNYEQYV. CDR3 in DNA: TGCAGTGCCAGACAGAACTACGAGCAGTACGTC. V usage is TRBV20-1 and J usage is TRBJ2-7; D possibly corresponds to TRBD1 (5 bases). Between the trimmed V and J ends, which lost 6 bases and 3 bases, there was a span of 9 bases. Per the germline V gene, CDR1 is DFQATT and CDR2 is SNEGSKA (reference sequence). CDR3 length equals 11 residues.

V and J are TRBV4-3 and TRBJ1-1; D is unclear. The CDR3 runs to 15 residues. CDR1 is LGHNA and CDR2 is YSLEER in the germline V gene. V dropped 2 bases and J dropped 0 bases, with 10 bases sitting between them. The CDR3 loop reads CASSQRRTLNTEAFF. CDR3 sequence (DNA): TGCGCCAGCAGCCAAAGAAGGACGTTGAACACTGAAGCTTTCTTT.

This clonotype was counted a few times. The chain is built from TRBV6-2 or TRBV6-3 and TRBJ2-7; TRBD1 or TRBD2 may be the D gene (6 bases each). V dropped 4 bases and J dropped 3 bases, with 10 bases sitting between them. The CDR3 is made up of 13 amino acids. Germline V gene lookup returns CDR1 MNHEY and CDR2 SVGEGT. The CDR3, as DNA: TGTGCCAGCAGTTTCGGGGGCCACTACGAGCAGTACGTC. This codes for CASSFGGHYEQYV.

This clonotype was found a few times. The chain has TRBV7-9 and TRBJ2-2; 7 bases match TRBD1. J was trimmed by 3 bases and V by 4 bases; bases with no gene match: 5. The germline V gene has CDR1 SEHNR and CDR2 FQNEAQ (reference sequence). This CDR3 comprises 15 residues. The CDR3 protein is CASSSNQGDTGELFF. The CDR3 DNA sequence: TGTGCCAGCAGCTCCAATCAGGGGGACACCGGGGAGCTGTTTTTT.

The rearrangement joins TRBV6-2 or TRBV6-3 to TRBJ1-3; D is unclear. Trimming left V 0 bases short and J 5 bases short, with 14 bases between. This CDR3 is built from 16 residues. CDR1 and CDR2 (germline): MNHEY, SVGEGT. DNA of the CDR3: TGTGCCAGCAGTTACTCCCTTGAAGGAAGAAGAAACACCATATATTTT. It yields the protein CASSYSLEGRRNTIYF.

The genes are TRBV20-1 and TRBJ1-1; 10 bases align to TRBD1. Trimming removed 5 bases from V and 1 base from J; junction bases left unmatched: 7. Germline values: CDR1 DFQATT, CDR2 SNEGSKA (reference sequence). The CDR3 loop spans 15 amino acids. The CDR3 DNA follows: TGCAGTGCTGCTATTAGACAGGGGGCGAACACTGAAGCTTTCTTT. Translating gives CSAAIRQGANTEAFF.

This chain links TRBV2 with TRBJ1-4; D unresolved. V was trimmed by 5 bases and J by 10 bases, leaving 8 bases between them. The CDR3 extends over 11 amino acids. Germline CDR1 SNHLY, CDR2 FYNNEI. In nucleotides, the CDR3 is TGTGCCAGCAGTCTAGGCCGAAAACTGTTTTTT. This encodes CASSLGRKLFF. The whole variable domain, filled in from reference TRBV2 and TRBJ1-4, reads EPEVTQTPSHQVTQMGQEVILRCVPISNHLYFYWYRQILGQKVEFLVSFYNNEISEKSEIFDDQFSVERPDGSNFTLKIRSTKLEDSAMYFCASSLGRKLFFGSGTQLSVL.

The chain combines TRBV6-5 with TRBJ2-3, with 7 bases lining up with TRBD2. The V gene's germline CDR1 is MNHEY and CDR2 SVGAGI. The CDR3 extends over 18 amino acids. With 0 bases clipped from V and 0 bases from J, the junction kept 9 bases outside the gene matches. The CDR3 reads CASSYSGGGTSSTDTQYF. CDR3 nucleotide sequence: TGTGCCAGCAGTTACTCGGGCGGGGGAACCTCTAGCACAGATACGCAGTATTTT.

The chain combines TRBV19 with TRBJ2-2; D gene ambiguous. The CDR3 has 14 amino acids. From germline, CDR1 is LNHDA and CDR2 SQIVND (reference sequence). The ends were cut back, 6 bases at V and 8 bases at J, with 16 bases in the middle. CDR3 sequence: CASSTAGFSGELFF. CDR3 DNA: TGTGCCAGTAGCACCGCCGGGTTCTCGGGGGAGCTGTTTTTT.

This clonotype has a handful of counts. V is TRBV5-1 and J is TRBJ1-3, with 10 bases lining up with TRBD1. J lost 2 bases, V lost 3 bases, and 5 bases had no gene match. The CDR3 contains 16 residues. CDR1 is SGHRS and CDR2 is YFSETQ in the germline V gene. The CDR3 bases are TGCGCCAGCAGCTCTAACGGACAGGGGGCTGGAAACACCATATATTTT. This codes for CASSSNGQGAGNTIYF.

J is TRBJ2-1 and V is TRBV6-5; TRBD2 matches 8 bases. The CDR3 runs to 16 residues. V shed 4 bases, J shed 5 bases, and the junction held 10 bases outside the gene matches. Germline loops: CDR1 MNHEY, CDR2 SVGAGI. Here the CDR3 DNA reads TGTGCCAGCAGTTCTTTACAAGCGGGGGCGAACAATGAGCAGTTCTTC. Translation: CASSSLQAGANNEQFF.

The chain has TRBV9 and TRBJ1-6; 10 nucleotides line up with TRBD1. V gave up 4 bases and J gave up 13 bases; unmatched junction bases: 11. CDR1 is SGDLS and CDR2 is YYNGEE in the germline V gene. The CDR3 loop spans 15 amino acids. The CDR3 nucleotides are TGTGCCAGCAGCCCAGAAGGGACAGGGGCGTTTCCCCTCCACTTT. Protein product: CASSPEGTGAFPLHF. The whole variable domain, remainder taken from reference TRBV9 and TRBJ1-6, is DSGVTQTPKHLITATGQRVTLRCSPRSGDLSVYWYQQSLDQGLQFLIQYYNGEERAKGNILERFSAQQFPDLHSELNLSSLELGDSALYFCASSPEGTGAFPLHFGNGTRLTVT.

This clonotype appeared a few times. V usage is TRBV5-1 and J usage is TRBJ2-3; D is undetermined. The V end was cut by 4 bases, the J end by 7 bases, with 10 bases between. The CDR3 contains 12 residues. The germline CDR1 and CDR2 sequences are SGHRS and YFSETQ. CDR3 in DNA: TGCGCCAGCAGCGCTACCCAAAATACGCAGTATTTT. It encodes CASSATQNTQYF.

This clonotype was counted many times. The CDR3 coding sequence is TGTGCCAGCAGTCACACACAGGATTCACCCCTCCACTTT. Translating it yields CASSHTQDSPLHF. V and J are TRBV27 and TRBJ1-6, with D maybe TRBD1 (5 bases). V lost 5 bases to trimming and J lost 8 bases, with 10 bases between them. Germline V gives CDR1 MNHEY, CDR2 SMNVEV (reference sequence). The CDR3 has 13 amino acids.

The gene calls are TRBV5-4 and TRBJ2-2; a weak D match, TRBD1 (6 bases). Trimming took 4 bases from V and 7 from J, leaving 17 bases between them. The CDR3 is 15 amino acids. Germline CDR1 SGHNT, CDR2 YYREEE (reference sequence). CDR3 DNA: TGTGCCAGCAGCCTGGGACACCTTCCGGGCGGGGAGCTGTTTTTT. Residues: CASSLGHLPGGELFF. Full variable domain (outside the CDR3, taken from reference TRBV5-4 and TRBJ2-2): ETGVTQSPTHLIKTRGQQVTLRCSSQSGHNTVSWYQQALGQGPQFIFQYYREEENGRGNFPPRFSGLQFPNYSSELNVNALELDDSALYLCASSLGHLPGGELFFGEGSRLTVL.

This clonotype was seen a few times. The chain has TRBV20-1 and TRBJ2-1, with a tentative D call TRBD2 (5 bases). Germline lookup yields CDR1 DFQATT and CDR2 SNEGSKA (reference sequence). The length of the CDR3 is 12 residues. V was shortened by 6 bases and J by 4 bases, with 10 bases between the two germline ends. CDR3 sequence: CSAPRGYNEQFF. The CDR3 nucleotides are TGCAGTGCCCCTCGGGGTTACAATGAGCAGTTCTTC.

This clonotype was counted at least ten times. This chain links TRBV12-3 or TRBV12-4 with TRBJ1-1; possible D gene TRBD1, 5 bases. The CDR3 runs 15 residues. The germline V and J ends were trimmed by 3 bases and 1 base, with 12 bases remaining between them. In nucleotides, the CDR3 is TGTGCCAGCAGTTTCCTACGGGGACGGAACACTGAAGCTTTCTTT. This gives the protein CASSFLRGRNTEAFF.

This clonotype has a handful of counts. The chain links TRBV25-1 to TRBJ2-1, with D possibly TRBD1 on 5 matching bases. The CDR3 loop spans 15 amino acids. The germline V gene has CDR1 MGHDK and CDR2 SYGVNS. The V and J ends lost 1 base and 3 bases respectively, with 10 bases between them. The CDR3: CASSELSGNYNEQFF. The CDR3 bases are TGTGCCAGCAGTGAATTATCAGGGAACTACAATGAGCAGTTCTTC.

This clonotype was seen more than once but under ten times. V is TRBV7-2 and J is TRBJ1-2, with D unclear. Germline V gene data show CDR1 as SGHTA and CDR2 as FQGNSA. This CDR3 spans 14 amino acids. V was pared by 5 bases and J by 2 bases, with 12 bases between. The CDR3 DNA follows: TGTGCCAGCAGCCTCCTAGGCGAAAACTATGGCTACACCTTC. It specifies CASSLLGENYGYTF.

CDR3 sequence reads: CASSYSRWGSGANVLTF. CDR3 DNA sequence: TGTGCCAGCAGTTACTCCCGTTGGGGGTCTGGGGCCAACGTCCTGACTTTC. V gene TRBV6-5 combines with J gene TRBJ2-6; either TRBD1 or TRBD2 may supply D (5 bases each). Between the trimmed V and J ends, which lost 0 bases and 1 base, there was a span of 10 bases. The CDR3 runs 17 residues. Germline V gene data show CDR1 as MNHEY and CDR2 as SVGAGI.

The chain combines TRBV28 with TRBJ2-7; 9 nucleotides line up with TRBD1. CDR3 length: 13 amino acids. Germline assignment: CDR1 MDHEN and CDR2 SYDVKM. V gave up 5 bases and J gave up 3 bases; unmatched junction bases: 2. CDR3 protein: CASSRQGVYEQYF. For the CDR3, the DNA is TGTGCCAGCAGTCGACAGGGGGTCTACGAGCAGTACTTC.

This clonotype was seen at least ten times. The chain links TRBV5-1 to TRBJ2-5; 7 nucleotides agree with TRBD2. The V gene end was trimmed by 7 bases and the J gene end by 0 bases; junction bases not matched to a gene: 3. The CDR3 extends over 13 amino acids. Looked up from germline, CDR1 is SGHRS and CDR2 is YFSETQ. CDR3 region: CASDGGYQETQYF. CDR3 nucleotides: TGCGCCAGCGACGGGGGGTACCAAGAGACCCAGTACTTC.

The V and J genes are TRBV27 and TRBJ1-6; the match to TRBD1 covers 10 bases. From germline, CDR1 is MNHEY and CDR2 SMNVEV (reference sequence). This CDR3 has 15 amino acids. V lost 4 bases to trimming and J lost 3 bases; unmatched junction nucleotides: 0. DNA of the CDR3: TGTGCCAGCAGTTGGACAGGGGGCTATAATTCACCCCTCCACTTT. Translating it yields CASSWTGGYNSPLHF.

The J gene is TRBJ1-2, the V gene TRBV7-8, with D perhaps matching TRBD1 (5 bases). Trimming stripped 5 bases from V and 7 bases from J, with 23 bases between. The CDR3 covers 16 residues. Germline V gene sequence: CDR1 SGHVS, CDR2 FQNEAQ. In nucleotides, the CDR3 is TGTGCCAGCAGCCACCGGGGGAGGGTAGGTTCGAGTGGCTACACCTTC. Amino acids: CASSHRGRVGSSGYTF. The full variable domain, with the rest looked up from reference TRBV7-8 and TRBJ1-2, is GAGVSQSPRYKVAKRGQDVALRCDPISGHVSLFWYQQALGQGPEFLTYFQNEAQLDKSGLPSDRFFAERPEGSVSTLKIQRTQQEDSAVYLCASSHRGRVGSSGYTFGSGTRLTVV.

This clonotype was detected a few times. This rearrangement joins TRBV4-1 to TRBJ2-3; no clear D. This CDR3 comprises 15 residues. V was pared by 1 base and J by 2 bases, with 10 bases between. Germline loops: CDR1 MGHRA, CDR2 YSYEKL. Here the CDR3 DNA reads TGCGCCAGCAGCCAAGTAAACGGAAACACAGATACGCAGTATTTT. The encoded protein is CASSQVNGNTDTQYF.

The chain recombines TRBV20-1 with TRBJ2-5; a possible D gene is TRBD1 (6 bases). The CDR3 has 15 residues. Per the germline V gene, CDR1 is DFQATT and CDR2 is SNEGSKA (reference sequence). The germline V and J ends were trimmed by 3 bases and 0 bases, with 14 bases remaining between them. CDR3 residues: CSASETGVYQETQYF. CDR3 nucleotides: TGCAGTGCTAGTGAGACAGGAGTGTACCAAGAGACCCAGTACTTC.